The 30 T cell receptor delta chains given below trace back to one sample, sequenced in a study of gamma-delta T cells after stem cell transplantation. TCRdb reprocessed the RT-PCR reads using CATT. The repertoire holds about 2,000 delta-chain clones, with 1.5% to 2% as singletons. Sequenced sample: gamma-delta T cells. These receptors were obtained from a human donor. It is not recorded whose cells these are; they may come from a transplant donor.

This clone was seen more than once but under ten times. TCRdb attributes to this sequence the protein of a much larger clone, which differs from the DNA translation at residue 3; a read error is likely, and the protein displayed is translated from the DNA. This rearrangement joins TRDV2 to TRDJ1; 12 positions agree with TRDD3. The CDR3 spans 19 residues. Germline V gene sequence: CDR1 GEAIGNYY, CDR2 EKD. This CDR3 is CARDTVLGDTESGTDKLIF. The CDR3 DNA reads TGTGCCCGTGACACCGTACTGGGGGATACTGAGTCCGGCACCGATAAACTCATCTTT.

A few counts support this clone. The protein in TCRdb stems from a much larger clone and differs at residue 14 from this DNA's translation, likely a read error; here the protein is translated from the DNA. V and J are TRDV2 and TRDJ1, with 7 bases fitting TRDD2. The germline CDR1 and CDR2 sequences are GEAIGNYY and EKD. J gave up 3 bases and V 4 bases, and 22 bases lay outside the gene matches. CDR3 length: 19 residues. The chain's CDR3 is CACEGLSYEAGPRADKLIF. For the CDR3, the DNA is TGTGCCTGTGAGGGGCTTTCCTACGAAGCGGGGCCACGCGCCGATAAACTCATCTTT.

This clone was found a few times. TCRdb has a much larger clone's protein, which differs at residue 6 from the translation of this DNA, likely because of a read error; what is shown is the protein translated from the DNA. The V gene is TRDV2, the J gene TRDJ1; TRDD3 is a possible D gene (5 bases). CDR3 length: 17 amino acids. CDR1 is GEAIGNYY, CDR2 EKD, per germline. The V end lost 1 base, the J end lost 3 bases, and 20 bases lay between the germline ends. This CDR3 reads CACDTLPQRGLSDKLIF. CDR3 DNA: TGTGCCTGTGACACACTCCCTCAGCGGGGGTTGTCCGATAAACTCATCTTT.

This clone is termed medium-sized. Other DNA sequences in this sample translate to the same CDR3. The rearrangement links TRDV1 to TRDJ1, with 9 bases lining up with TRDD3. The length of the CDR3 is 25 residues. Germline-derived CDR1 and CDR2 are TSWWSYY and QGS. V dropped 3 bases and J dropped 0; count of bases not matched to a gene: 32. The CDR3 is CALGELPSQEAPRTGGVAYTDKLIF. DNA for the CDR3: TGTGCTCTTGGGGAGCTACCTTCCCAGGAGGCCCCCCGTACTGGGGGAGTCGCGTACACCGATAAACTCATCTTT.

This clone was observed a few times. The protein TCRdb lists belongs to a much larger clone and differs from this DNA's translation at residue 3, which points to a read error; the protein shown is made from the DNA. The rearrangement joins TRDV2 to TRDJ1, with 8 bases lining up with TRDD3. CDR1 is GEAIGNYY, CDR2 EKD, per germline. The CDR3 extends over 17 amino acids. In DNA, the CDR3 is TGTGCCGGTGACACCGTCTGGGGGAACGAGTACACCGATAAACTCATCTTT. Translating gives CAGDTVWGNEYTDKLIF.

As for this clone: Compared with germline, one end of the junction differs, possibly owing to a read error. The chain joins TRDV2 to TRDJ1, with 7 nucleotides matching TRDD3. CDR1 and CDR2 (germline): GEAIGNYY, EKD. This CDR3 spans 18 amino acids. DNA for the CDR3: TGTGCCTATGACACCGTTCTGGGGGTGGAGGAATACACCGATAAACTCATCTTT. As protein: CAYDTVLGVEEYTDKLIF.

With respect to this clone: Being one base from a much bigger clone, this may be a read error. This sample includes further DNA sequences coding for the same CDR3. The CDR3 DNA follows: TGTGCCTGCGACACCGTTCTGAACACCGATAAACTCATCTTT. Residues: CACDTVLNTDKLIF. V gene TRDV2 combines with J gene TRDJ1; no definite D call. Germline V gene data show CDR1 as GEAIGNYY and CDR2 as EKD. This CDR3 has 14 residues.

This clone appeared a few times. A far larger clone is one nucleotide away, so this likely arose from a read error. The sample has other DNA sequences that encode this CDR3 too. Here the CDR3 DNA reads TGTGCCTGTGACATCTGGGGCCAGGGGGACGATAAACTCATCTTT. Translated, it gives CACDIWGQGDDKLIF. The genes are TRDV2 and TRDJ1; maybe TRDD3 (6 bases). Looked up from germline, CDR1 is GEAIGNYY and CDR2 is EKD. Trimming removed 2 bases from V and 4 bases from J, with 16 bases in between. This CDR3 has 15 amino acids.

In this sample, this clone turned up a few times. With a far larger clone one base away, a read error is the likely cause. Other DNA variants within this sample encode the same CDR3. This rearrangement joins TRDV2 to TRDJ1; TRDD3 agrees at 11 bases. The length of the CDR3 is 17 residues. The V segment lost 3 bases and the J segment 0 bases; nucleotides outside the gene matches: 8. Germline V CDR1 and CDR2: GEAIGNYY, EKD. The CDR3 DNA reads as TGTGCCTGTGACCCAATACTGGGGGATAGATACACCGATAAACTCATCTTT. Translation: CACDPILGDRYTDKLIF.

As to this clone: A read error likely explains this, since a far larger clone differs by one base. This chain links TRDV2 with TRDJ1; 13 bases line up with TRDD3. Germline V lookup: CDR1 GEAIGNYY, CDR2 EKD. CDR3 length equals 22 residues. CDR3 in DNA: TGTGCCTGTGACACTCTCCGTACTGGGGGATACGGGGGGATTGAGTACACCGATAAACCCATCTTT. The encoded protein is CACDTLRTGGYGGIEYTDKPIF.

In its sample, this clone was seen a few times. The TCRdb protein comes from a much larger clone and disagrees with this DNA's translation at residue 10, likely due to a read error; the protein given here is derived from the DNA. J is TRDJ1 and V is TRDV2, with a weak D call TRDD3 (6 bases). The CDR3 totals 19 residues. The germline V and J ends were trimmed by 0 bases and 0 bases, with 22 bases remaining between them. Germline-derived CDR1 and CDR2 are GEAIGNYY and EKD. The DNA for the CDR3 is TGTGCCTGTGACACCGTGGTTACGAATGAGTTGGGGGACACCGATAAACTCATCTTT. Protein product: CACDTVVTNELGDTDKLIF.

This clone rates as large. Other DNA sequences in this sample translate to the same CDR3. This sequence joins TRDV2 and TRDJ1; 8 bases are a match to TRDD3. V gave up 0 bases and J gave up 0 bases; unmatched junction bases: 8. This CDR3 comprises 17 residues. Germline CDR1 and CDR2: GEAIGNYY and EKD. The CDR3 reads CACDTVWGNEYTDKLIF. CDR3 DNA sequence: TGTGCCTGTGACACCGTCTGGGGGAACGAGTACACCGATAAACTCATCTTT.

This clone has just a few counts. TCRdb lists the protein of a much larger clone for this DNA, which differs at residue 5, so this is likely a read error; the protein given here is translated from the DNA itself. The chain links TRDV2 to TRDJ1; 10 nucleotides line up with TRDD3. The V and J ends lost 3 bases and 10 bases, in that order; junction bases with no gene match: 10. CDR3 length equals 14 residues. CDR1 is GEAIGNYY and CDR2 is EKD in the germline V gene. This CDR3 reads CACDPLGDGGRLIF. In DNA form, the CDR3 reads TGTGCCTGTGACCCACTGGGGGATGGGGGTCGACTCATCTTT.

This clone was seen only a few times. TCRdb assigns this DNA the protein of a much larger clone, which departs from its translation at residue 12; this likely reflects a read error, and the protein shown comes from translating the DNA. The CDR3 region has the DNA TGTGCCTGTGACACTGTTTTTCTTTCTTCCGTACCGGGGGATCGCACCGATAAACTCATCTTT. This codes for CACDTVFLSSVPGDRTDKLIF. V is TRDV2 and J is TRDJ1, with 7 bases matching TRDD3. This CDR3 has 21 amino acids. Germline loops: CDR1 GEAIGNYY, CDR2 EKD. V lost 1 base to trimming and J lost 1 base; unmatched junction nucleotides: 23.

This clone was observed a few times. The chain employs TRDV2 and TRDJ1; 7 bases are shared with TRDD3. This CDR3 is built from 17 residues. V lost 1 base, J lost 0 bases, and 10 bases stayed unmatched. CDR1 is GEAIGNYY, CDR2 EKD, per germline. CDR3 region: CACDTRFAGGNTDKLIF. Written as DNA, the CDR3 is TGTGCCTGTGACACTCGATTTGCTGGGGGCAACACCGATAAACTCATCTTT.

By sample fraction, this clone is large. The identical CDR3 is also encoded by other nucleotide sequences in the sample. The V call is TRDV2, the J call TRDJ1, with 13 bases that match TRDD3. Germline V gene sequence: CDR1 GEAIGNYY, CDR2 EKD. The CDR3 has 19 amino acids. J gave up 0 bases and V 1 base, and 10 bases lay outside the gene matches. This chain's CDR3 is CACDTLSLGDTVDTDKLIF. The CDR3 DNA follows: TGTGCCTGTGACACTTTATCACTGGGGGATACGGTGGACACCGATAAACTCATCTTT.

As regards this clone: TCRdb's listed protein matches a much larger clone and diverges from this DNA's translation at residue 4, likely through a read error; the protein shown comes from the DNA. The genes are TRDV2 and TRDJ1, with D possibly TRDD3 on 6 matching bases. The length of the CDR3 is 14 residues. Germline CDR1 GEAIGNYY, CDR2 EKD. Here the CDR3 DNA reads TGTGCCTGTGTCACCGTACTGGGAAGGTTTAAACTCATCTTT. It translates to CACVTVLGRFKLIF.

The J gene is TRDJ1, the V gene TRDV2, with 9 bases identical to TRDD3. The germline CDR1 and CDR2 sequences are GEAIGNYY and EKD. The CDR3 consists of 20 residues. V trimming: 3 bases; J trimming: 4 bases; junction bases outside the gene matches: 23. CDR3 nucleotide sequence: TGTGCCTGTGACCCACTCTCTCCTAGAGATACTGGGGGACCCCTCGATAAACTCATCTTT. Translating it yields CACDPLSPRDTGGPLDKLIF.

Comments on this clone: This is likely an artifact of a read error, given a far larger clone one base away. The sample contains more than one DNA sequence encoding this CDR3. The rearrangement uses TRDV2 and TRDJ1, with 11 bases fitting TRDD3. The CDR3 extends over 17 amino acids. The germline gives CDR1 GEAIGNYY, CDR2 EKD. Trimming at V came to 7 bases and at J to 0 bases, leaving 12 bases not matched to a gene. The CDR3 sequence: CACDPILGDRYTDKLIF. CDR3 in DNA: TGTGCCTGCGACCCAATACTGGGGGATAGGTACACCGATAAACTCATCTTT.

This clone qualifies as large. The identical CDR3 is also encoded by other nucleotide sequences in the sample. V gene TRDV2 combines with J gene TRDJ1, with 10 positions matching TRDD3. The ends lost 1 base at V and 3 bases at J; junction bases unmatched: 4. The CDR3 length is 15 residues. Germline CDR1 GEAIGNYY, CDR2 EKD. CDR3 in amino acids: CACDTLGDIADKLIF. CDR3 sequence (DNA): TGTGCCTGTGACACTCTGGGGGATATCGCCGATAAACTCATCTTT.

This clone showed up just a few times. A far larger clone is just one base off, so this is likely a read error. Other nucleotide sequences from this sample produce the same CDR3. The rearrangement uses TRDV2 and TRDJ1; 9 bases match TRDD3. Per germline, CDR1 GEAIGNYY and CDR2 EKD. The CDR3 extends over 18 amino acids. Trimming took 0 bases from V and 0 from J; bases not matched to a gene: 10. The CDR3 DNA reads TGTGCCTGTGACACCCTAATGGGGATACGCGGGGACACCGATAAACTCATCTTT. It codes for CACDTLMGIRGDTDKLIF.

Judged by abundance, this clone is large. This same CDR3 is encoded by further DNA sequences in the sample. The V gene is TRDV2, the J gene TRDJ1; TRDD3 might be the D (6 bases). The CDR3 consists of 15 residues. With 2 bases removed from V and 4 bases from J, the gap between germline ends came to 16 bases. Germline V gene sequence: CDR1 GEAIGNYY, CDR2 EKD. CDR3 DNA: TGTGCCTGTGACATCTGGGGCCAAGGGGACGATAAACTCATCTTT. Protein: CACDIWGQGDDKLIF.

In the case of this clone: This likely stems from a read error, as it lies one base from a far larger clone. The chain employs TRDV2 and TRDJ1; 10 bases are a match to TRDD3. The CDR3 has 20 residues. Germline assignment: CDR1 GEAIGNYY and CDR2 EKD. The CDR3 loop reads CACDTTRILGDFTYTGKLIF. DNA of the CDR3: TGTGCCTGTGACACGACTCGAATACTGGGGGATTTTACGTACACCGGTAAACTCATCTTT.

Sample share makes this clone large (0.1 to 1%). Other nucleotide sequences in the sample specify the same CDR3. DNA of the CDR3: TGTGCCTGTGACATGATAGGAGACGGGGGAGAGGATCCCTGGGACACCCGACAGATGTTTTTC. It specifies CACDMIGDGGEDPWDTRQMFF. V gene TRDV2 combines with J gene TRDJ3, with TRDD3 as a possible D gene (6 bases). CDR3 length: 21 residues. With 2 bases removed from V and 2 bases from J, the gap between germline ends came to 24 bases. From germline, CDR1 is GEAIGNYY and CDR2 EKD.

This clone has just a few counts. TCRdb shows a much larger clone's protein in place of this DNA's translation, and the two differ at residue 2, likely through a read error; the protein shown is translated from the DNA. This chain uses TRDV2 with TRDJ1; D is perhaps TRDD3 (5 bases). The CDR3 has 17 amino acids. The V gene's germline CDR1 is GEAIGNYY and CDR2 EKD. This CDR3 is CSCDPVLGLRNTDKLIF. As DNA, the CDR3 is TGTTCCTGTGACCCTGTGCTGGGTTTGAGGAACACCGATAAACTCATCTTT.

CDR3 nucleotide sequence: TGTGCCTGTGACCTGGTACTGGGGGTCCCTGAGGGACTCATCTTT. It specifies CACDLVLGVPEGLIF. The J gene is TRDJ1, the V gene TRDV2; 8 bases map to TRDD3. The germline V gene has CDR1 GEAIGNYY and CDR2 EKD. This CDR3 has 15 amino acids. V lost 3 bases, J lost 10 bases, and 15 bases stayed unmatched.

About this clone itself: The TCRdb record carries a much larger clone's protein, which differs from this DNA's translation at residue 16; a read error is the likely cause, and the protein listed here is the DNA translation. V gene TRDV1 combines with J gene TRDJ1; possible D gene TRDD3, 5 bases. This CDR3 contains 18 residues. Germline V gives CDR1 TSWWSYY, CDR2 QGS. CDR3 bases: TGTGCTCTTGGGGACAGTACCAAGGGCGGGGAGTACACCGATAAACCCATCTTT. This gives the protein CALGDSTKGGEYTDKPIF.

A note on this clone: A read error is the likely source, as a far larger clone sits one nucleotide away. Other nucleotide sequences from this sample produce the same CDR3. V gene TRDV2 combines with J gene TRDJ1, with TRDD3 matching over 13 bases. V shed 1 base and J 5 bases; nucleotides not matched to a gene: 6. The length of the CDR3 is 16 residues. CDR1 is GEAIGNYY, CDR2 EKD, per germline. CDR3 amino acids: CACDTVLGDTIDKLIF. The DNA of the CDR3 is TGTGCCTGTGACACGGTACTGGGGGATACGATTGATAAACTCATCTTT.

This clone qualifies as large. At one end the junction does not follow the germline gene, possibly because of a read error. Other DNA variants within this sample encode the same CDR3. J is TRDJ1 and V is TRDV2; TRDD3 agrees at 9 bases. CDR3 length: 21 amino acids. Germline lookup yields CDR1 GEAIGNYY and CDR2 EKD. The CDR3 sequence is CACDTVRSYWGTEWDTNKLIF. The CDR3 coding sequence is TGTGCCTGTGACACCGTACGCTCCTACTGGGGGACCGAATGGGACACCAATAAACTCATCTTT.

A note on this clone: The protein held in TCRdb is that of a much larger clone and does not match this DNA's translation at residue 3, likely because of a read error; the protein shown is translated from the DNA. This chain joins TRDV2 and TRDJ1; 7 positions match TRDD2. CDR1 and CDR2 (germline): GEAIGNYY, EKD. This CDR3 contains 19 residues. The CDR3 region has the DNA TGTGCCCGTGAGGGGCTTTCCTACGAAGCGGGGCCACGCACCGATAAACTCATCTTT. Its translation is CAREGLSYEAGPRTDKLIF.